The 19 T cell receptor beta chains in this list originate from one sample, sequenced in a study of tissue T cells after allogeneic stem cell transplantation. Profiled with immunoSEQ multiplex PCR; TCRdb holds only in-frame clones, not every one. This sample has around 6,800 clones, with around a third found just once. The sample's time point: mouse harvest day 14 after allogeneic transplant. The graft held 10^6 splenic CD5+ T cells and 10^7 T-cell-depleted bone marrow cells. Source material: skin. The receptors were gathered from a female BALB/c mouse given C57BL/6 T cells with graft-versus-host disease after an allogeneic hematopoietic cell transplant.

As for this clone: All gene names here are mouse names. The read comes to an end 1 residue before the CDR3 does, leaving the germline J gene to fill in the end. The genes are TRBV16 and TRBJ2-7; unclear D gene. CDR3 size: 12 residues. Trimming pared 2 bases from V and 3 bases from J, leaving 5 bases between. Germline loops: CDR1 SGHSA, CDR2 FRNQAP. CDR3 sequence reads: CASSLTGYEQYF. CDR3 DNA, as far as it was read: TGTGCAAGCAGCTTAACGGGCTATGAACAGTAC.

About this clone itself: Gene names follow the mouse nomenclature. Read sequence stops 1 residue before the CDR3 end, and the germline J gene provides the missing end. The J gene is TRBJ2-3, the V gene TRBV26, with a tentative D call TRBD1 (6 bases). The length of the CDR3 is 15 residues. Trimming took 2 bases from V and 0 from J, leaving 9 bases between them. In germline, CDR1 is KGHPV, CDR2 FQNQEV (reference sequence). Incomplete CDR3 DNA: TGTGCCAGCAGTCTGGGGACACTTAGTGCAGAAACGCTGTAT. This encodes CASSLGTLSAETLY. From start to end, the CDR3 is CASSLGTLSAETLYF. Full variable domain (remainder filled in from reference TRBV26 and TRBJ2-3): NSKVIQTPRYLVKGQGQKAKMRCIPEKGHPVVFWYQQNKNNEFKFLINFQNQEVLQQIDMTEKRFSAECPSNSPCSLEIQSSEAGDSALYLCASSLGTLSAETLYFGSGTRLTVL.

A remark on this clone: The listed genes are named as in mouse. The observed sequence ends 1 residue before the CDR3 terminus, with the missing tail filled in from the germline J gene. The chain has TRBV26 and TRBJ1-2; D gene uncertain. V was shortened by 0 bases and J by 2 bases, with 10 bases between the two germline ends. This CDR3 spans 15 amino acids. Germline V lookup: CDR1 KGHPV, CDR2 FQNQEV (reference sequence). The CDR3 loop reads CASSLSWAPNSDYTF. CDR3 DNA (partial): TGTGCCAGCAGTCTGTCTTGGGCCCCCAACTCCGACTACACC.

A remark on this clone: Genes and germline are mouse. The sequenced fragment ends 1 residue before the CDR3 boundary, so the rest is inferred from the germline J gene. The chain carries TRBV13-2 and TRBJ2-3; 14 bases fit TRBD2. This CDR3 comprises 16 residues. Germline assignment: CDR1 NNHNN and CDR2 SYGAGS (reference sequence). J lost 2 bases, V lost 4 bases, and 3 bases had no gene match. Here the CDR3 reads CASGSGTGGAAETLYF. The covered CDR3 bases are TGTGCCAGCGGTTCCGGGACTGGGGGGGCTGCAGAAACGCTGTAT.

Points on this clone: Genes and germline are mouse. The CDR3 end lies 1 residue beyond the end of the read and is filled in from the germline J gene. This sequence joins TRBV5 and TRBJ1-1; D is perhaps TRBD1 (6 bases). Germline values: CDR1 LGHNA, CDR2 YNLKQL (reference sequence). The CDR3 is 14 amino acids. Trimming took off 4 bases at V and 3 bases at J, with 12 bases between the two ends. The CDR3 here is CASSPSGGDTEVFF. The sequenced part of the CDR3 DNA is TGTGCCAGCAGCCCCTCGGGGGGCGACACAGAAGTCTTC.

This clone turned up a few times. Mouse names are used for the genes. The sequenced part of the CDR3 DNA is TGTGCCAGCAGTCAAAGGGGGGGGAACACAGAAGTCTTC. Translating gives CASSQRGGNTEVF. The entire CDR3 is CASSQRGGNTEVFF. The chain is built from TRBV4 and TRBJ1-1, with D possibly being TRBD1 (6 bases). Sequencing ends 1 residue short of the CDR3 end; the germline J gene provides the rest. This CDR3 contains 14 residues. Germline CDR1 and CDR2: LGHDT and YNNKQL (reference sequence). V was cut by 6 bases and J by 1 base, with 12 bases left in between.

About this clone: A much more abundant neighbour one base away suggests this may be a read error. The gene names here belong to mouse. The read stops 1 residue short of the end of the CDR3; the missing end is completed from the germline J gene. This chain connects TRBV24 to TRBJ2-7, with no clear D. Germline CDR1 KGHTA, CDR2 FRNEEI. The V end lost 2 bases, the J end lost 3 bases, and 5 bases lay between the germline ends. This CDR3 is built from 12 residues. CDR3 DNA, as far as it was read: TGTGCCAGCAGTCTGGAGGGCTATGAACAGTAC. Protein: CASSLEGYEQY. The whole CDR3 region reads CASSLEGYEQYF.

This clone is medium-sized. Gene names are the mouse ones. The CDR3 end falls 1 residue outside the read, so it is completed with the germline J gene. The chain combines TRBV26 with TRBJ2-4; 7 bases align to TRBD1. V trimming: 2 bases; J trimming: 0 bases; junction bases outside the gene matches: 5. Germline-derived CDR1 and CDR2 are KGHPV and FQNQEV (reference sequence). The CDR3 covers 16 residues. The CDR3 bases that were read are TGTGCCAGCAGTCTGGGGTCAGGGGGTAGTCAAAACACCTTGTAC. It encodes CASSLGSGGSQNTLY. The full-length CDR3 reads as CASSLGSGGSQNTLYF.

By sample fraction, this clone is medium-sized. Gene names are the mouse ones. The covered CDR3 bases are TGTGCCAGCGGTGATAGGGGGTCCTATGAACAGTAC. Its protein product is CASGDRGSYEQY. The full CDR3 protein reads CASGDRGSYEQYF. V gene TRBV13-2 combines with J gene TRBJ2-7, with D possibly being TRBD1 (6 bases). The read terminates 1 residue before the CDR3 end, so the remaining end is supplied by the germline J gene. Looked up from germline, CDR1 is NNHNN and CDR2 is SYGAGS (reference sequence). This CDR3 spans 13 amino acids. V lost 1 base and J lost 1, with 6 bases in between.

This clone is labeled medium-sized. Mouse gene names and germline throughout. CDR3: CASSLLGGREQYF. Incomplete CDR3 DNA: TGTGCCAGCAGTCTTCTGGGGGGGCGGGAACAGTAC. The chain links TRBV26 to TRBJ2-7, with 10 bases lining up with TRBD2. Sequencing ends 1 residue short of the CDR3 end; the germline J gene provides the rest. Per the germline V gene, CDR1 is KGHPV and CDR2 is FQNQEV (reference sequence). J gave up 7 bases and V 3 bases, and 3 bases lay outside the gene matches. This CDR3 comprises 13 residues.

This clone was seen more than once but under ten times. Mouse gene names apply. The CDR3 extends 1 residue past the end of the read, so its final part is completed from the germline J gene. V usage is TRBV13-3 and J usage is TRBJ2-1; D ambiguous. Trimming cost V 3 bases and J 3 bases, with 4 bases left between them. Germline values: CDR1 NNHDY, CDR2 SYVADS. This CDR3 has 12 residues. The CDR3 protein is CASSASYAEQFF. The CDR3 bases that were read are TGTGCCAGCAGTGCCAGCTATGCTGAGCAGTTC.

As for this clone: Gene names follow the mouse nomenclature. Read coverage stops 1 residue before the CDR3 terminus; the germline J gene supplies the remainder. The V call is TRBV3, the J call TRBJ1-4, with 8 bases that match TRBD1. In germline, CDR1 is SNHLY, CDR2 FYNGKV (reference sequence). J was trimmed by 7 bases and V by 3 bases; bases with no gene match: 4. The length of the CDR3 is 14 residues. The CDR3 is CASSFSGGSERLFF. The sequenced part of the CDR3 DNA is TGTGCCAGCAGCTTCTCAGGGGGCAGCGAAAGATTATTT. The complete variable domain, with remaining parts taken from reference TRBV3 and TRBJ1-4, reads GPKVLQIPSHQIIDMGQMVTLNCDPVSNHLYFYWYKQILGQQMEFLVNFYNGKVMEKSKLFKDQFSVERPDGSYFTLKIQPTALEDSAVYFCASSFSGGSERLFFGHGTKLSVL.

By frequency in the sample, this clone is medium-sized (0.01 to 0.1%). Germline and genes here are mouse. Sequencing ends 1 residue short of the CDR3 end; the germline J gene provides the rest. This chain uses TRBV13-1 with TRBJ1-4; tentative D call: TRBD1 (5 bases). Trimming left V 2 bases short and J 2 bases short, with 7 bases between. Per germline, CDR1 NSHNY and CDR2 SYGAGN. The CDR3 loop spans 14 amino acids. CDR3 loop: CASSERQSNERLFF. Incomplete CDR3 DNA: TGTGCCAGCAGTGAGAGACAGTCCAACGAAAGATTATTT.

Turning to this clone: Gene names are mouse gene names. CDR3 DNA, as far as it was read: TGTGCAAGCAGCTTAGCGGGGGCGCAAGACACCCAGTAC. Translation gives CASSLAGAQDTQY. The complete CDR3 reads CASSLAGAQDTQYF. The rearrangement joins TRBV16 to TRBJ2-5; D might be TRBD1 or TRBD2, each matching 6 bases. Read sequence stops 1 residue before the CDR3 end, and the germline J gene provides the missing end. V gave up 1 base and J gave up 3 bases, with 8 bases separating them. Looked up from germline, CDR1 is SGHSA and CDR2 is FRNQAP. This CDR3 comprises 14 residues.

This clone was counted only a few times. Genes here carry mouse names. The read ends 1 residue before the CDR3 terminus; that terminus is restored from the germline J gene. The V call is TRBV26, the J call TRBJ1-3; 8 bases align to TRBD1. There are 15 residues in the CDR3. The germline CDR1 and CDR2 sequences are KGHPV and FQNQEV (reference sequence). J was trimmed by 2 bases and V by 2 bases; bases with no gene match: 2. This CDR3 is CASSLPRGPGNTLYF. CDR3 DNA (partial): TGTGCCAGCAGTCTGCCCAGGGGGCCTGGAAATACGCTCTAT.

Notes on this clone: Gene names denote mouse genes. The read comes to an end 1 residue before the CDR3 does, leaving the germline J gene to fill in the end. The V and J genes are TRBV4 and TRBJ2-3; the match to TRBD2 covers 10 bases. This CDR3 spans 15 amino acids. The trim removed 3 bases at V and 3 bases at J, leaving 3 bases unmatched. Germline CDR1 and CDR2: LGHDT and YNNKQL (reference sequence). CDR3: CASSYWGGGAETLYF. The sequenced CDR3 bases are TGTGCCAGCAGCTACTGGGGGGGCGGAGCAGAAACGCTGTAT.

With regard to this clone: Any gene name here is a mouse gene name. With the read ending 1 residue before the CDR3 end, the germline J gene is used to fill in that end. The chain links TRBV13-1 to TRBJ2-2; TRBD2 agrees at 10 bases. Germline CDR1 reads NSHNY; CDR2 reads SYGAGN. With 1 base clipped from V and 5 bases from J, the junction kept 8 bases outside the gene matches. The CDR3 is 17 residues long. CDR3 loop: CASSDWLGGRGTGQLYF. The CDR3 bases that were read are TGTGCCAGCAGTGATTGGCTGGGGGGGCGCGGGACCGGGCAGCTCTAC.

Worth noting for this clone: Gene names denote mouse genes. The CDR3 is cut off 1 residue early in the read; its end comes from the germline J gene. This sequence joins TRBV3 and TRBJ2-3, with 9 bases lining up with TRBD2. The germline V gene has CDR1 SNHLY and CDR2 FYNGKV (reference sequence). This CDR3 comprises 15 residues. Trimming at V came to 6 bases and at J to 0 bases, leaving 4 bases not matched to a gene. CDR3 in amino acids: CASRRLGVSAETLYF. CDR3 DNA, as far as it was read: TGTGCCAGCAGACGACTGGGGGTTAGTGCAGAAACGCTGTAT.

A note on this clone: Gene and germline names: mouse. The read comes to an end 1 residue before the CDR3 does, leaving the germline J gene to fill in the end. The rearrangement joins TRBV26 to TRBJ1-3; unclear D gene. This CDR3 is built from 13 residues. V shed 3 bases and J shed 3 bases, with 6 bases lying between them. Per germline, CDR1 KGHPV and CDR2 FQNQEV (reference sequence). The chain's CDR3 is CASSLVDGNTLYF. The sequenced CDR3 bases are TGTGCCAGCAGTCTAGTAGATGGAAATACGCTCTAT.